This T cell receptor beta chain emerged from a study of T cells after yellow fever vaccination. Notes on the study in general: CD4 and CD8 compartments shared a small share of clonotypes, likely from convergent recombination. Detected again after the booster were most primary-vaccination clones, at 95% to 96% CD4 and approximately 87% CD8.

The TCR cDNA carried a universal primer site and UMIs from 5'RACE template switching. MiXCR was run by TCRdb on the 5' RACE reads, yielding one entry per CDR3 protein. The sample shows under 300,000 distinct CDR3 sequences, 6.5% to 8.5% of them seen only once. There are many counts of this clonotype. Its target is unknown. Germline CDR1 is LNHDA and CDR2 is SQIVND (reference sequence). The V gene lost 8 bases and the J gene lost 2 bases, with 12 bases spanning the gap. CDR3 length equals 13 residues. The chain employs TRBV19 and TRBJ2-5; D may be TRBD2 (5 bases). The sequence came from a man aged 25-40 years who received the YFV17D yellow fever vaccine. The starting material was CD4+ T cells sorted from PBMCs, obtained 15 days after the yellow fever booster vaccination. CDR3 loop: CASARGNQETQYF. The CDR3 DNA follows: TGTGCCAGTGCCCGGGGTAATCAAGAGACCCAGTACTTC.